This T cell receptor beta chain was captured by sequencing in a study of a mutant IDH1 vaccine in newly diagnosed glioma. Findings and caveats of the study: Changes in top peripheral clonotypes did not appear linked to pseudoprogression.

Comment on this clone: The antigen is undetermined.

The sample's time point: week 5, during vaccination. Vaccination comprised doses that each held 300 ug of mutant IDH1 20-mer peptide, plus topical imiquimod. J was trimmed by 10 bases and V by 5 bases; bases with no gene match: 5. Germline V CDR1 and CDR2: MNHNY, SVGAGI (reference sequence). This CDR3 contains 12 residues. Only in-frame clones appear in the TCRdb table, and some are missing; sequencing was by immunoSEQ multiplex PCR. The table records roughly 30,000 clones, roughly 87% of them present only once. The TCR comes from a woman in her thirties or forties with glioma. Some clones in this sample may be carry-over from other donors' samples. The V gene is TRBV6-6, the J gene TRBJ2-1; 7 nucleotides align to TRBD2. The sample was peripheral blood mononuclear cells (PBMCs), taken from a glioma patient whose treatment included an IDH1 peptide vaccine. The CDR3 sequence is CASSSGVWEQFF. The CDR3 DNA follows: TGTGCCAGCAGTAGCGGGGTATGGGAGCAGTTCTTC.